The present entry profiles one TCR beta chain with its context. What it binds is not known. With 5 bases clipped from V and 7 bases from J, the junction kept 11 bases outside the gene matches. CDR3 length: 16 residues. Per germline, CDR1 SGHAT and CDR2 FQNNGV. One entry per CDR3 protein, called by TCRdb with MiXCR from the 5' RACE reads. The sample includes approximately 160,000 distinct CDR3 sequences, 9.3% seen only once; the top ten take about a third. This sample is part of a study of T cells after yellow fever vaccination. In the study overall: SMART-Seq v4 Ultra Low Input prepared the low-cell-number fractions.

Points from the study as a whole: Researchers cautioned that FACS-sorted repertoires could harbor abundant clonotypes contaminating from the bulk population.

The sequencing used CD8+ T cells sorted from PBMCs, collected 45 days after the yellow fever booster vaccination. The chain links TRBV11-2 to TRBJ2-2; 9 bases line up with TRBD1. The origin of this receptor is a man between 18 and 29 years old who received the YFV17D yellow fever vaccine. For the CDR3, the DNA is TGTGCCAGCAGCAGTCCCTGGACAGGGGAGGGCGGGGAGCTGTTTTTT. It encodes CASSSPWTGEGGELFF.